This T cell receptor (beta chain) was identified in a study of blood T cell repertoires in COVID-19. Study-wide background: The study drew acute and convalescent COVID-19 samples from the United States, Italy and Spain.

Seattle participants joined during active infection and were tracked over time. Study processing details: Nucleated cell number was recorded as an estimate derived from reference gene primer amplification. TCRdb's copy holds only in-frame clones and misses some; the assay was immunoSEQ multiplex PCR. V and J calls and clone size come straight from that table; D and trimming were deduced from the DNA. The sample has about 230,000 clones, under 90% seen once. The CDR3 sequence is 16 residues long. CDR1 GTSNPN and CDR2 SVGIG come from the germline V gene (reference sequence). The V and J ends lost 3 bases and 7 bases, in that order; junction bases with no gene match: 8.

The clonotype originates from a man aged 45-65 years with COVID-19, enrolled during active disease. The sequencing input was peripheral blood. The chain couples TRBV30 to TRBJ2-1; 14 bases are shared with TRBD2. The CDR3 region is CAWRRGLAGDANEQFF. The DNA of the CDR3 is TGTGCCTGGAGGAGGGGACTAGCGGGAGATGCAAATGAGCAGTTCTTC.